A selection of T cell receptor beta chains follows, all from one sample in a study of T cell repertoires in cytomegalovirus infection. A single record per CDR3 protein comes from TCRdb applying MiXCR to the reads. The sample carries 150,000 to 200,000 distinct CDR3 sequences, 28% recorded once. The sequencing sample was made of PBMCs. These receptors came from a human donor in good health (CMV status not recorded). Some clones in this sample may be carry-over from other donors' samples. CDR3s include the opening cysteine and the closing phenylalanine or tryptophan. A D gene is named only where the DNA matches it firmly. A row's size may be missing; if present it is once, few, many or a size class.

cdr3_aa: CASSGSGTSGAKGTQYF
cdr3_nt: TGTGCCAGCAGTGGTTCCGGGACTAGCGGGGCCAAGGGGACCCAGTACTTC
d_call: TRBD2
clone_size: -
v_call: TRBV25-1
j_call: TRBJ2-5

cdr3_aa: CASSPGPYEQYF
cdr3_nt: TGTGCCAGCAGTCCGGGTCCTTACGAGCAGTACTTC
d_call: -
clone_size: -
v_call: TRBV6-6
j_call: TRBJ2-7

cdr3_aa: CASSSQETQYF
cdr3_nt: TGTGCCAGCAGCTCCCAAGAGACCCAGTACTTC
d_call: -
clone_size: many
v_call: TRBV2
j_call: TRBJ2-5

cdr3_aa: CDSSQTSGETEAFF
cdr3_nt: TGTGACAGTAGTCAGACTTCGGGAGAAACTGAAGCTTTCTTT
d_call: -
clone_size: once
v_call: TRBV19
j_call: TRBJ1-1

cdr3_aa: CASSPQSFRSNQPQHF
cdr3_nt: TGTGCCAGCTCACCACAAAGCTTCAGGAGCAATCAGCCCCAGCATTTT
d_call: -
clone_size: -
v_call: TRBV18
j_call: TRBJ1-5

cdr3_aa: CSVQEGSYSNTEAFF
cdr3_nt: TGCAGCGTTCAGGAGGGCAGCTATTCGAACACTGAAGCTTTCTTT
d_call: -
clone_size: few
v_call: TRBV29-1
j_call: TRBJ1-1

cdr3_aa: CASRTDQETQYF
cdr3_nt: TGTGCCAGCAGGACAGACCAAGAGACCCAGTACTTC
d_call: -
clone_size: -
v_call: TRBV2
j_call: TRBJ2-5

cdr3_aa: CASSLRGQRQTGNTIYF
cdr3_nt: TGTGCCAGCAGCTTGAGGGGCCAAAGACAGACGGGAAACACCATATATTTT
d_call: -
clone_size: few
v_call: TRBV5-6
j_call: TRBJ1-3

cdr3_aa: CASSQRQGNEKLFF
cdr3_nt: TGTGCCAGCAGTCAGAGACAGGGGAATGAAAAACTGTTTTTT
d_call: TRBD1
clone_size: few
v_call: TRBV7-2
j_call: TRBJ1-4

cdr3_aa: CASSYRTDNSPLHF
cdr3_nt: TGTGCCAGCAGTTACCGGACAGACAATTCACCCCTCCACTTT
d_call: -
clone_size: -
v_call: TRBV6-2/TRBV6-3
j_call: TRBJ1-6

cdr3_aa: CASRGQGVNTEAFF
cdr3_nt: TGTGCCAGCAGGGGACAGGGGGTGAACACTGAAGCTTTCTTT
d_call: TRBD1
clone_size: -
v_call: TRBV28
j_call: TRBJ1-1

cdr3_aa: CASSDWTGPNTEAFF
cdr3_nt: TGTGCCAGCAGTGATTGGACAGGGCCCAACACTGAAGCTTTCTTT
d_call: TRBD1
clone_size: -
v_call: TRBV12-3/TRBV12-4
j_call: TRBJ1-1

cdr3_aa: CASSTQTGDNSPLHF
cdr3_nt: TGTGCCAGCAGTACCCAAACAGGGGATAATTCACCCCTCCACTTT
d_call: TRBD1
clone_size: few
v_call: TRBV6-5
j_call: TRBJ1-6

cdr3_aa: CAWNSGAEQFF
cdr3_nt: TGTGCCTGGAACTCCGGAGCCGAGCAGTTCTTC
d_call: -
clone_size: -
v_call: TRBV30
j_call: TRBJ2-1

cdr3_aa: CASSDGAGGYGYTF
cdr3_nt: TGTGCCAGCAGTGACGGGGCAGGGGGCTATGGCTACACCTTC
d_call: TRBD1
clone_size: -
v_call: TRBV25-1
j_call: TRBJ1-2

cdr3_aa: CASSSYRVPFNYGYTF
cdr3_nt: TGTGCCAGCAGCTCCTACAGGGTTCCGTTTAACTATGGCTACACCTTC
d_call: -
clone_size: many
v_call: TRBV7-8
j_call: TRBJ1-2

cdr3_aa: CASSSTVYQETQYF
cdr3_nt: TGTGCCAGCAGCTCCACAGTGTACCAAGAGACCCAGTACTTC
d_call: -
clone_size: few
v_call: TRBV7-9
j_call: TRBJ2-5

cdr3_aa: CASSQWTELEAFF
cdr3_nt: TGTGCCAGCAGCCAATGGACAGAATTAGAAGCTTTCTTT
d_call: -
clone_size: few
v_call: TRBV11-1
j_call: TRBJ1-1

cdr3_aa: CASSWDRAVAFF
cdr3_nt: TGTGCCAGCAGTTGGGACAGGGCGGTGGCTTTCTTT
d_call: TRBD1
clone_size: few
v_call: TRBV12-3/TRBV12-4
j_call: TRBJ1-1

cdr3_aa: CASSRLLNTEAFF
cdr3_nt: TGTGCCAGCAGTCGACTTTTGAACACTGAAGCTTTCTTT
d_call: -
clone_size: -
v_call: TRBV12-3/TRBV12-4
j_call: TRBJ1-1

cdr3_aa: CSALPGKANEKLFF
cdr3_nt: TGCAGTGCTTTGCCGGGGAAGGCTAATGAAAAACTGTTTTTT
d_call: -
clone_size: once
v_call: TRBV20-1
j_call: TRBJ1-4

cdr3_aa: CSARKGDRSITEAFF
cdr3_nt: TGCAGTGCTAGAAAAGGGGACAGGTCTATCACTGAAGCTTTCTTT
d_call: TRBD1
clone_size: -
v_call: TRBV20-1
j_call: TRBJ1-1

cdr3_aa: CASSESSDMDTQYF
cdr3_nt: TGTGCCAGCAGTGAAAGTTCCGACATGGATACGCAGTATTTT
d_call: -
clone_size: once
v_call: TRBV2
j_call: TRBJ2-3

cdr3_aa: CASSPQGNTGELFF
cdr3_nt: TGCGCCAGCAGCCCACAGGGGAACACCGGGGAGCTGTTTTTT
d_call: -
clone_size: few
v_call: TRBV5-1
j_call: TRBJ2-2

cdr3_aa: CASTNGMSQREQYF
cdr3_nt: TGTGCCAGCACCAATGGGATGAGCCAGCGTGAGCAGTACTTC
d_call: -
clone_size: -
v_call: TRBV6-6
j_call: TRBJ2-7

cdr3_aa: CASSPHRGLLALFYGYTF
cdr3_nt: TGTGCCAGCAGCCCCCATAGGGGACTTCTGGCCCTCTTCTATGGCTACACCTTC
d_call: -
clone_size: many
v_call: TRBV7-4
j_call: TRBJ1-2

cdr3_aa: CARSPSRLAGTHQETQYF
cdr3_nt: TGTGCCCGCAGCCCCTCTCGACTAGCGGGTACCCACCAAGAGACCCAGTACTTC
d_call: TRBD2
clone_size: -
v_call: TRBV7-4
j_call: TRBJ2-5

cdr3_aa: CASSPTGIGYTF
cdr3_nt: TGTGCCAGCAGCCCGACAGGGATCGGCTACACCTTC
d_call: TRBD1
clone_size: -
v_call: TRBV7-9
j_call: TRBJ1-2

cdr3_aa: CASSQTGYNEQYF
cdr3_nt: TGTGCCAGCAGCCAGACAGGGTACAACGAGCAGTACTTC
d_call: TRBD1
clone_size: few
v_call: TRBV7-6
j_call: TRBJ2-7

cdr3_aa: CASSLVGGDREEKLFF
cdr3_nt: TGTGCCAGCAGCTTAGTAGGGGGGGACAGGGAAGAAAAACTGTTTTTT
d_call: TRBD1
clone_size: -
v_call: TRBV7-6
j_call: TRBJ1-4

cdr3_aa: CASTPQLWTEAFF
cdr3_nt: TGTGCCAGCACCCCACAGTTGTGGACTGAAGCTTTCTTT
d_call: -
clone_size: -
v_call: TRBV6-1
j_call: TRBJ1-1

cdr3_aa: CASSFSQGTETQYF
cdr3_nt: TGTGCCAGCAGCTTCTCACAGGGGACGGAGACCCAGTACTTC
d_call: TRBD1
clone_size: few
v_call: TRBV7-9
j_call: TRBJ2-5

cdr3_aa: CASSQGDGTQPQHF
cdr3_nt: TGTGCCAGCAGCCAAGGTGATGGAACCCAGCCCCAGCATTTT
d_call: -
clone_size: -
v_call: TRBV4-2
j_call: TRBJ1-5

cdr3_aa: CASSFFEGAKDGELFF
cdr3_nt: TGTGCCAGCAGTTTTTTTGAGGGGGCAAAGGACGGGGAGCTGTTTTTT
d_call: TRBD1
clone_size: -
v_call: TRBV6-2/TRBV6-3
j_call: TRBJ2-2

cdr3_aa: CASSGGYNYEQYF
cdr3_nt: TGTGCCAGCAGCGGAGGCTATAATTACGAGCAGTACTTC
d_call: -
clone_size: -
v_call: TRBV11-3
j_call: TRBJ2-7

cdr3_aa: CASSPQYQETQYF
cdr3_nt: TGTGCCAGCAGCCCCCAATACCAAGAGACCCAGTACTTC
d_call: -
clone_size: many
v_call: TRBV7-8
j_call: TRBJ2-5

cdr3_aa: CAGSSGSGGSPLHF
cdr3_nt: TGTGCCGGCAGTTCGGGATCCGGCGGATCACCCCTCCACTTT
d_call: -
clone_size: -
v_call: TRBV7-9
j_call: TRBJ1-6

cdr3_aa: CASSLTTDADYEQYF
cdr3_nt: TGTGCCAGCAGCTTGACGACCGATGCCGACTACGAGCAGTACTTC
d_call: -
clone_size: -
v_call: TRBV9
j_call: TRBJ2-7

cdr3_aa: CASSVNRGGTEAFF
cdr3_nt: TGTGCCAGCAGCGTCAACAGGGGTGGAACTGAAGCTTTCTTT
d_call: TRBD1
clone_size: -
v_call: TRBV7-2
j_call: TRBJ1-1

cdr3_aa: CATREGRGGRDTQYF
cdr3_nt: TGCGCCACCCGGGAAGGGCGGGGGGGCCGAGATACGCAGTATTTT
d_call: TRBD2
clone_size: -
v_call: TRBV5-1
j_call: TRBJ2-3

cdr3_aa: CSATTSGGSGDTQYF
cdr3_nt: TGCAGTGCTACGACTAGCGGGGGCTCGGGGGATACGCAGTATTTT
d_call: TRBD2
clone_size: -
v_call: TRBV20-1
j_call: TRBJ2-3

cdr3_aa: CASSLAYNEQFF
cdr3_nt: TGTGCCAGCAGCTTAGCCTACAATGAGCAGTTCTTC
d_call: -
clone_size: -
v_call: TRBV11-3
j_call: TRBJ2-1

cdr3_aa: CSARDVSGTGLVNTQYF
cdr3_nt: TGCAGTGCTAGAGACGTCTCCGGGACAGGCCTAGTTAATACGCAGTATTTT
d_call: TRBD1
clone_size: -
v_call: TRBV20-1
j_call: TRBJ2-3

cdr3_aa: CASSFKGQGAVNTEAFF
cdr3_nt: TGTGCCAGCAGCTTTAAAGGTCAGGGGGCGGTGAACACTGAAGCTTTCTTT
d_call: TRBD1
clone_size: many
v_call: TRBV7-8
j_call: TRBJ1-1

cdr3_aa: CASSRGGWDTETITF
cdr3_nt: TGTGCCAGCAGCCGAGGGGGATGGGACACCGAAACGATCACCTTC
d_call: -
clone_size: -
v_call: TRBV14
j_call: TRBJ1-2

cdr3_aa: CASSADSNTEAFF
cdr3_nt: TGTGCCAGCAGCGCAGATTCCAACACTGAAGCTTTCTTT
d_call: -
clone_size: many
v_call: TRBV7-6
j_call: TRBJ1-1

cdr3_aa: CASSLARIMNTEAFF
cdr3_nt: TGTGCCAGCAGCTTAGCTCGGATAATGAACACTGAAGCTTTCTTT
d_call: -
clone_size: many
v_call: TRBV7-2
j_call: TRBJ1-1

cdr3_aa: CASSLEVMHRGNTEAFF
cdr3_nt: TGTGCCAGCAGCTTAGAAGTAATGCACAGGGGGAACACTGAAGCTTTCTTT
d_call: TRBD1
clone_size: many
v_call: TRBV7-8
j_call: TRBJ1-1

cdr3_aa: CASSLGGTQPQHF
cdr3_nt: TGTGCCAGCAGTTTGGGCGGAACCCAGCCCCAGCATTTT
d_call: -
clone_size: -
v_call: TRBV12-3/TRBV12-4
j_call: TRBJ1-5

cdr3_aa: CASGLANRGRGGYTF
cdr3_nt: TGTGCTAGTGGTTTGGCCAACAGGGGAAGGGGTGGCTACACCTTC
d_call: TRBD1
clone_size: few
v_call: TRBV12-5
j_call: TRBJ1-2

cdr3_aa: CASGLRGGTSSSGANVLTF
cdr3_nt: TGTGCTAGTGGTCTCAGGGGGGGGACCTCATCATCTGGGGCCAACGTCCTGACTTTC
d_call: -
clone_size: -
v_call: TRBV12-5
j_call: TRBJ2-6

cdr3_aa: CASNPTGLSSYEQYF
cdr3_nt: TGTGCCAGCAACCCCACGGGGTTAAGCTCCTACGAGCAGTACTTC
d_call: -
clone_size: many
v_call: TRBV11-2
j_call: TRBJ2-7

cdr3_aa: CASKPLAGPTDTQYF
cdr3_nt: TGTGCCAGCAAGCCTCTAGCGGGGCCCACAGATACGCAGTATTTT
d_call: TRBD2
clone_size: few
v_call: TRBV11-1
j_call: TRBJ2-3